This T cell receptor (beta chain) was retrieved from a study of CXCR3-negative and CXCR3-positive naive CD8 T cells. Study background: Total TRB output reached 150 million or so reads, about 1.5 +/- 0.3 million per library. Study-wide results and limits: Against CXCR3-negative naive cells, CXCR3-positive naive cells showed more hydrophobic TRB CDR3s. Both of the naive subsets showed about the same high diversity, but memory CD8+ cells had much less. With CXCR3 expression partially decreased after cryopreservation, most assays relied on fresh PBMCs.

Concerning this clonotype: What it recognizes is unknown.

The libraries of TRB cDNA were constructed through 5' RACE using UMI labels. One entry per CDR3 protein, without DNA, is what TCRdb gives after re-calling the 5' RACE reads. The specimen's table records about 98,000 distinct CDR3 sequences. Per germline, CDR1 SGHTA and CDR2 FQGTGA. This CDR3 has 15 residues. Naivety in CD8+ T cells corresponded to a CD45RO-CCR7+CD27+CD95- phenotype. The specimen sequenced was naive CXCR3+ CD8+ T cells from blood. Subset described: CD45RO-CCR7+CD27+CD95- naive CD8+ T cells expressing CXCR3 (TNR3+). The receptor comes from a human donor in good health. Some clones in this sample may be carry-over from other donors' samples. This chain connects TRBV7-3 to TRBJ1-1; the TCRdb call, TRBD1, lacks DNA for checking. CDR3 protein: CASSLMGATNTVAFF. Variable domain in full (rest from reference TRBV7-3 and TRBJ1-1): GAGVSQTPSNKVTEKGKYVELRCDPISGHTALYWYRQSLGQGPEFLIYFQGTGAADDSGLPNDRFFAVRPEGSVSTLKIQRTERGDSAVYLCASSLMGATNTVAFFGQGTRLTVV.